This TCR beta chain is from a study of cytomegalovirus exposure and HLA in healthy donors (dated by TCRdb to 2016 to 2017). The study in broad terms: According to an earlier analysis of around 600 of the donors, about 179 million T cells yielded roughly 110 million unique TCR beta sequences and around 300 Gb of sequence data. Every repertoire in the discovery cohort had been generated on one and the same sequencing platform. Class I and class II HLA loci were covered by the typing at four-digit resolution. An early release covering more than 500 HLA-typed donors comprised about 300 gigabases of sequencing data and around 86 million unique TCR sequences. Of the roughly 400 genotyped donors, roughly 80% were placed in the genetic ancestry cluster associated with self-reported Caucasian donors. Genome-wide SNP genotypes for about 55% of the roughly 670 donors were used in a later genetic analysis, which treated that subset as a discovery cohort. The study combined high-throughput TCR immunosequencing, statistical association of individual TCRs with disease status, and machine learning to predict cytomegalovirus infection status. Across some 400 genotyped donors of the cohort, an average of about 220,000 unique TCR beta nucleotide sequences per donor were sequenced, and 15% to 20% of those sequences were non-productive. Along with the roughly 670-subject first cohort, a separate validation cohort of over a hundred different subjects was used. Donor age, sex, ethnicity and CMV serostatus were compiled together with the repertoire data. An earlier analysis of 587 of the donors used high-throughput TCR beta sequencing to judge whether each TCR beta V gene segment behaved as functional or pseudogenic. The aim of the study was to test whether cataloging public T cell receptors could identify signatures of past pathogen exposure. Typing coverage varied by locus: 629-630 donors for A, B, C, DRB1 and DQB1; approximately 520 for DQA1; about 600 for DPA1; some 470 for DPB1. Using immunosequencing, the study profiled T cell repertoires from 550 to 750 subjects and related those repertoires to cytomegalovirus serostatus. In the later analysis, no new phenotypic data were used to find candidate immune exposures; instead, reliance was placed on TCR beta sequences and their occurrence across donors. In a later analysis, previously published TCR beta repertoires from about 640 donors were re-analyzed and high-resolution HLA genotyping was added so that TCR occurrence patterns could be studied. Roughly five DR-DQ haplotypes were handled as single units for association and clustering, since linkage in the cohort was strong. Summary of the overall study and its limitations: Compared with the roughly 710-donor mean, donors in an Asian-associated ancestry cluster had fewer N-insertions in productive TCRs, according to a later genetic analysis. The presence/absence analyses assumed that sequencing depth was roughly uniform across donors, and that assumption may not be true. A later analysis found that HLA-associated TCR beta chains were more clonally expanded and had lower generation probabilities than equally common non-associated chains. Some IMGT-functional V segments, including TRBV6-2 and TRBV6-3, could not be told apart with the 87-base-pair reads, so those segments were excluded. Linkage disequilibrium might explain the correlated functional status among segregating V segments, but an unknown experimental factor could not be ruled out. A later analysis reported that several top co-occurrence clusters appeared linked to parvovirus B19, influenza, CMV and Epstein-Barr virus. The classifier was reported to diagnose cytomegalovirus status with high specificity and sensitivity in both the original cohort and the validation cohort. Only TCR beta chains were sequenced in this cohort, and the absence of alpha or paired-chain data limited detectable features. Because counts were too low, approximately 15 rarely observed V segments, including chromosome 9 orphons, were excluded from the earlier analysis of 587 of the donors. While some public TCRs were present in many individuals, most TCR sequences turned up only very rarely across donors. V-gene and J-gene trimming of TCR beta chains was associated with a missense DCLRE1C variant in a later genetic analysis, and the association was replicated in an independent cohort. When HLA alleles, especially DR and DQ, strongly co-occurred, TCR associations were difficult to assign to individual alleles. At a false discovery rate of 0.05, a later analysis linked under 20,000 TCR beta sequences to specific HLA alleles. It was suggested by the authors that the approach could potentially be generalized to other disease states and immunological phenotypes. In a later analysis, TCR association rates were found to vary across HLA loci, with the most associated TCRs seen for DRB1 alleles and the fewest for HLA-C alleles. In an earlier analysis of approximately 600 of the donors, most TCR beta V segments were observed in productive rearrangements about 87% or about 30% of the time, broadly matching IMGT annotations. Because HLA typing was missing for some donors at each locus, association tests included only the typed subset. A cluster of highly shared sequence variants was judged likely to be a technical artifact of the sequencing pipeline. In the study, 150 to 200 TCR beta chains were listed as associated with cytomegalovirus. A further reported finding was that TCR beta sequences accurately predicted the HLA-A and HLA-B alleles for most subjects in the first cohort. A few of the identified cytomegalovirus-associated TCR beta chains were confirmed in vitro to be specific for cytomegalovirus antigens. The only immune exposure information available for the cohort was CMV serostatus. In a later analysis, most CMV-associated TCR beta chains were found to appear HLA-restricted, with HLA associations seemingly driven largely by CMV exposure.

Turning to this clone: This receptor's antigen is unknown. No much larger clone exists at a distance of one base, and base qualities are not known. The same CDR3 arises from other DNA sequences in this sample as well.

The cohort consisted of 600 to 750 healthy bone marrow donors. All cohort members were sampled while nominally healthy, although unrecorded immune exposures were likely present. The donor was CMV seronegative and was included in the group of a few hundred seronegative cohort members. Each donor provided a peripheral blood sample, and peripheral blood mononuclear cells were used for TCR beta sequencing. Genomic DNA extraction from the blood cell samples was performed with the Qiagen DNeasy Blood Extraction Kit. V loses 0 bases, J loses 5 bases, and the germline ends lie 8 bases apart. CDR1 and CDR2 were assigned from the germline V gene as SGDLS and YYNGEE. The CDR3 sequence holds 13 residues, the cysteine and phenylalanine included. Only the CDR3 DNA stays, 39 bases, in frame from base 1. Library generation was performed with the immunoSEQ multiplex PCR assay. For the multiplex PCR, a mixture combining 60 forward primers for TCR Vbeta segments and 13 reverse primers for TCR Jbeta segments was used. Amplification of the CDR3 region of rearranged TCR beta genes was performed with a multiplex PCR assay on genomic DNA. On the Illumina HiSeq System, the amplified TCR beta libraries were sequenced as 87-base-pair reads. Regarding the original processing steps: Across the 500 to 850 repertoires, a later analysis counted tens of millions of unique TCR beta chains, roughly 11 million of which were shared by at least two donors. Raw reads were error-corrected and collapsed into unique sequences by a nearest-neighbor algorithm in which closely related sequences were merged to remove PCR and sequencing errors. V, D and J gene segments were assigned by aligning CDR3 sequences to IMGT reference sequences. For a sequence to be retained, a match of at least six nucleotides to both a V gene segment and a J gene segment was required. A rearrangement counted as productive if the CDR3 had no stop codons and remained in frame with V and J, and every other rearrangement counted as non-productive. CDR3 was defined according to IMGT convention as the region running from the second conserved V-encoded cysteine to the conserved J-encoded phenylalanine. The earlier analysis of around 640 of the donors excluded sequences that lacked an unambiguous match to a single V gene segment. An earlier analysis of 587 of the donors called V segments functional above 56.7% productive rearrangements and segregating when the between-donor standard deviation exceeded 5%. A statistical classification framework was developed to diagnose cytomegalovirus status using the catalog of TCR beta chain sequences. In a later analysis, V and J genes were assigned by comparing TCR nucleotide sequences against IMGT/GENE-DB human TR gene sequences. Using the TCRdist pipeline, a later analysis assigned CDR3 sequences along with most-parsimonious VDJ recombination scenarios. In a later analysis, each TCR beta chain was defined by its CDR3 amino acid sequence together with its V-gene family, and reads without a unique V-gene family were excluded. To address suspected cross-contamination and a sequencing artifact, a later analysis removed 592 highly shared, low-generation-probability nucleotide sequences. A later analysis calculated a clonal expansion index for each public chain from normalized within-repertoire ranks of inferred template counts. Generation probabilities in a later analysis came from a VDJ recombination model fitted to out-of-frame rearrangements, and those results were checked against IGoR. Hypergeometric tests were used in a later analysis to score TCR-TCR, TCR-HLA and TCR-CMV co-occurrence, with a repertoire-size bias correction applied to the TCR pairs. In a later analysis, false discovery rates were estimated by permuting HLA or CMV assignments 20 times. In a later analysis, co-occurring TCRs were grouped using DBSCAN, and TCRdist sequence similarity was added for clustering within HLA-allele-positive subsets. For co-occurrence clustering, repertoires with fewer than 30,000 or more than 120,000 public chains were excluded, along with about five repertoires with anomalous nucleotide sharing. TCRdb stores this immuneACCESS table with in-frame sequences only. Part of the clones is absent; in the studies checked, under half of the shortfall reflects unresolved V genes, and no reason is known for the rest. V, J and clone size were drawn from that table, and D and trimming were deduced from the DNA. In this sample the table shows roughly 200,000 clones, more than 65% of which occur a single time. About 3.1% of the sample lies in the top ten.

Sequences were obtained from PBMCs. The sequence derives from a female donor in good health and CMV-seronegative. The chain links TRBV9 with TRBJ1-1; no D gene is confidently identified. This receptor carries the CDR3 CASSVGGRTEAFF. The nucleotides read TGTGCCAGCAGCGTAGGAGGGAGAACTGAAGCTTTCTTT.